This T cell receptor (beta chain) was captured in a study of T cell responses to AZD1222 COVID-19 vaccine. The overall study: Both about-4-week and about-12-week second-dose recipients were combined. General study points: Scientists sampled the repertoires only once the peak T cell response had passed. CD4 TCRs covered the whole spike, strongest at regions 160-218 and 743-854.

Repertoires were generated with immunoSEQ multiplex PCR, while TCRdb's copy carries only in-frame clones and drops some. The sample lists approximately 150,000 clones, more than 85% seen once, with 5.4% in the top ten. The CDR3 runs 15 residues. V dropped 3 bases and J dropped 6; count of bases not matched to a gene: 5. Looked up from germline, CDR1 is SEHNR and CDR2 is FQNEAQ (reference sequence). On this clone: Its antigen is currently unknown.

J is TRBJ2-1 and V is TRBV7-9, with 10 bases aligning to TRBD2. The TCR originated in an adult in good health. The sequenced sample was peripheral blood, obtained on day 0 of AZD1222 vaccination. CDR3 loop: CASSFALAGTNEQFF. In DNA, the CDR3 is TGTGCCAGCAGCTTCGCACTAGCGGGAACCAATGAGCAGTTCTTC.